What follows are 3 T cell receptor beta chains derived from one specimen sequenced in a study of T cells after yellow fever vaccination. One entry per CDR3 protein, called by TCRdb with MiXCR from the 5' RACE reads. The sample gives a few hundred thousand distinct CDR3 sequences, approximately 3.9% of which show up once; about 24% is in the top ten. The sample was PBMCs, taken 5 days after the yellow fever booster vaccination. The receptors here all came from a man between 18 and 35 years old who received the YFV17D yellow fever vaccine.

This clonotype was recorded a few times. The genes are TRBV4-2 and TRBJ2-1; D is perhaps TRBD2 (6 bases). This CDR3 is 13 amino acids long. Per the germline V gene, CDR1 is LGHNA and CDR2 is YNFKEQ. Trimming removed 2 bases from V and 8 bases from J, with 10 bases in between. The CDR3 sequence is CASSQQGGDEQFF. CDR3 DNA: TGTGCCAGCAGCCAACAGGGCGGGGATGAGCAGTTCTTC.

The chain has TRBV10-3 and TRBJ2-1; 8 bases are a match to TRBD2. The trim removed 11 bases at V and 4 bases at J, leaving 7 bases unmatched. From germline, CDR1 is ENHRY and CDR2 SYGVKD. The CDR3 consists of 13 residues. Written as DNA, the CDR3 is TGTGCCGCCGGGAGCGGGGGATACAATGAGCAGTTCTTC. The encoded protein is CAAGSGGYNEQFF.

This clonotype was seen more than once but under ten times. The chain has TRBV10-3 and TRBJ2-7; 8 nucleotides match TRBD2. This CDR3 region has 14 residues. Trimming at V came to 10 bases and at J to 1 base, leaving 9 bases not matched to a gene. Germline V gene sequence: CDR1 ENHRY, CDR2 SYGVKD. CDR3 DNA sequence: TGTGCCACCCGCCCGGGACTAGAATCCTACGAGCAGTACGTC. Residues: CATRPGLESYEQYV.